The source of this TCR beta chain is a study of early T cells in non-severe SARS-CoV-2 infection. Looking at the study overall: The authors sequenced bulk RNA from unsorted whole blood, leaving chains unpaired.

TCRdb reprocessed the 5' RACE reads with MiXCR, giving one entry per CDR3 protein. The profile shows some 80,000 distinct CDR3 sequences, roughly 13% of them singletons. The CDR3 sequence is 16 residues long. The germline CDR1 and CDR2 sequences are DFQATT and SNEGSKA (reference sequence). V lost 4 bases to trimming and J lost 4 bases, with 22 bases between them. Many counts were recorded for this clonotype. The receptor was isolated from an adult who was a healthcare worker with PCR-confirmed SARS-CoV-2 infection or an uninfected control (not recorded which). Material: whole blood. The chain recombines TRBV20-1 with TRBJ2-5, with D possibly being TRBD2 (5 bases). CDR3 sequence reads: CSANAKYWTFGETQYF. The DNA of the CDR3 is TGCAGTGCTAACGCGAAGTACTGGACTTTCGGAGAGACCCAGTACTTC.